What follows describes a single T cell receptor beta chain. The source of the sample is a study of shared clonotypes between healthy human individuals. Libraries were prepared by immunoSEQ multiplex PCR; TCRdb keeps only in-frame clonotypes and omits some of them. The sample carries about 380,000 clones, approximately 97% recorded once. Germline CDR1 SGHAT, CDR2 FQNNGV. The CDR3 has 17 amino acids. V lost 4 bases and J lost 1; bases outside the gene matches: 10. The genes are TRBV11-2 and TRBJ2-5; 9 positions agree with TRBD2. This TCR was sampled from a man aged 25-40 years in good health. The sample taken for sequencing was memory CD8+ T cells sorted from blood. Sample subset: CD45RO+ cells pooled with CCR7-negative TemRA cells. CDR3: CASSSRRPSGAQETQYF. As DNA, the CDR3 is TGTGCCAGCAGCTCCCGCCGGCCTAGCGGGGCCCAAGAGACCCAGTACTTC.